One sample yielded the 24 T cell receptor beta chains listed below, sequenced in a study of T-cell memory formation after mild COVID-19. TCRdb called the 5' RACE reads again in MiXCR, with one record for every CDR3 protein. This table has fewer than 250,000 distinct CDR3 sequences, approximately 30% appearing once. Sequencing used PBMCs or a T cell subset sorted from them (not recorded which). Receptors originate from an adult woman who had mild COVID-19 (a few samples of this study predate the infection). Cell type and time point are not known.

This clonotype has more than one count but fewer than ten. V usage is TRBV7-8 and J usage is TRBJ2-3; TRBD1 aligns across 9 bases. This CDR3 spans 14 amino acids. J was trimmed by 6 bases and V by 5 bases; bases with no gene match: 6. Germline CDR1 and CDR2: SGHVS and FQNEAQ. Written as DNA, the CDR3 is TGTGCCAGCAGCCCACAGGGGGCGGAGGATACGCAGTATTTT. It translates to CASSPQGAEDTQYF. Using reference TRBV7-8 and TRBJ2-3 for the parts outside the CDR3, the full variable domain is GAGVSQSPRYKVAKRGQDVALRCDPISGHVSLFWYQQALGQGPEFLTYFQNEAQLDKSGLPSDRFFAERPEGSVSTLKIQRTQQEDSAVYLCASSPQGAEDTQYFGPGTRLTVL.

Remarks on this clonotype: A read error may explain this, as a much larger clone is one base away. V gene TRBV20-1 combines with J gene TRBJ2-3; a possible D gene is TRBD2 (6 bases). The CDR3 extends over 14 amino acids. Trimming removed 8 bases at V and 0 bases at J, with 15 bases between. Germline CDR1 reads DFQATT; CDR2 reads SNEGSKA (reference sequence). The CDR3 nucleotides read TGCAGTTCTGGGTCGGGGGATAGCACAGATACGCAGTATTTT. It codes for CSSGSGDSTDTQYF.

V is TRBV9 and J is TRBJ2-5; D is uncertain. Trimming cost V 2 bases and J 4 bases, with 15 bases left between them. Germline assignment: CDR1 SGDLS and CDR2 YYNGEE. The CDR3 totals 15 residues. The chain's CDR3 is CASSVVGKLGETQYF. The CDR3, as DNA: TGTGCCAGCAGCGTCGTGGGGAAATTAGGAGAGACCCAGTACTTC.

This chain links TRBV7-9 with TRBJ2-2; TRBD2 matches 9 bases. Trimming removed 1 base from V and 5 bases from J; junction bases left unmatched: 5. The CDR3 is made up of 16 amino acids. Germline V gene sequence: CDR1 SEHNR, CDR2 FQNEAQ (reference sequence). CDR3: CASSLVLAGRTGELFF. The DNA of the CDR3 is TGTGCCAGCAGCTTAGTGCTAGCGGGACGGACCGGGGAGCTGTTTTTT.

The CDR3 loop is CASSPWTSGGYEQYF. The CDR3 coding sequence is TGTGCCAGCAGCCCGTGGACTAGCGGGGGGTACGAGCAGTACTTC. The rearrangement joins TRBV7-9 to TRBJ2-7; 14 bases are a match to TRBD2. Looked up from germline, CDR1 is SEHNR and CDR2 is FQNEAQ (reference sequence). V dropped 5 bases and J dropped 4; count of bases not matched to a gene: 4. The CDR3 spans 15 residues. The variable domain in full, completed from reference TRBV7-9 and TRBJ2-7, reads DTGVSQNPRHKITKRGQNVTFRCDPISEHNRLYWYRQTLGQGPEFLTYFQNEAQLEKSRLLSDRFSAERPKGSFSTLEIQRTEQGDSAMYLCASSPWTSGGYEQYFGPGTRLTVT.

The gene calls are TRBV19 and TRBJ1-2, with a weak D call TRBD1 (5 bases). Trimming stripped 7 bases from V and 4 bases from J, with 19 bases between. In germline, CDR1 is LNHDA, CDR2 SQIVND (reference sequence). The CDR3 is 15 residues long. The CDR3 nucleotides read TGTGCCAGTACCCATAACGAGGGAGGGGCCTATGGCTACACCTTC. This translates into CASTHNEGGAYGYTF.

J is TRBJ2-7 and V is TRBV12-3 or TRBV12-4, with 10 bases aligning to TRBD1. This CDR3 contains 13 residues. The V segment lost 8 bases and the J segment 5 bases; nucleotides outside the gene matches: 6. CDR3 bases: TGTGCCAGCTCGAGGACAGGGGGAGACGAGCAGTACTTC. It codes for CASSRTGGDEQYF.

This clonotype appeared a few times. This rearrangement joins TRBV4-3 to TRBJ1-2; no definite D call. Trimming left V 0 bases short and J 3 bases short, with 14 bases between. CDR3 size: 16 residues. CDR1 and CDR2 (germline): LGHNA, YSLEER. CDR3 in amino acids: CASSQDRSLSHYGYTF. The CDR3 bases are TGCGCCAGCAGCCAAGATCGTTCCCTCTCGCACTATGGCTACACCTTC.

J is TRBJ1-2 and V is TRBV5-5; D unclear. V lost 1 base to trimming and J lost 3 bases, with 13 bases between them. Germline CDR1 reads SGHKS; CDR2 reads YYEKEE (reference sequence). This CDR3 comprises 15 residues. The CDR3 is CASSLLRFLDYGYTF. As DNA, the CDR3 is TGTGCCAGCAGCTTGCTCAGGTTTCTCGACTATGGCTACACCTTC.

The J gene is TRBJ1-1, the V gene TRBV7-2; a possible D gene is TRBD1 (5 bases). Trimming pared 1 base from V and 5 bases from J, leaving 14 bases between. The length of the CDR3 is 15 residues. Per the germline V gene, CDR1 is SGHTA and CDR2 is FQGNSA. CDR3 residues: CASSLGTGGSTEAFF. DNA for the CDR3: TGTGCCAGCAGCTTAGGTACGGGGGGGAGTACTGAAGCTTTCTTT.

The CDR3: CASSPTAMNTEAFF. The CDR3 DNA follows: TGTGCCAGCAGCCCGACAGCCATGAACACTGAAGCTTTCTTT. J is TRBJ1-1 and V is TRBV9; weak D call: TRBD1 (5 bases). This CDR3 spans 14 amino acids. CDR1 SGDLS and CDR2 YYNGEE come from the germline V gene. Trimming cost V 4 bases and J 0 bases, with 10 bases left between them. The whole variable domain, remainder taken from reference TRBV9 and TRBJ1-1, is DSGVTQTPKHLITATGQRVTLRCSPRSGDLSVYWYQQSLDQGLQFLIQYYNGEERAKGNILERFSAQQFPDLHSELNLSSLELGDSALYFCASSPTAMNTEAFFGQGTRLTVV.

In this sample, this clonotype turned up many times. The chain links TRBV6-5 to TRBJ2-1; D gene uncertain. This CDR3 is 13 amino acids long. Trimming pared 2 bases from V and 5 bases from J, leaving 7 bases between. The germline gives CDR1 MNHEY, CDR2 SVGAGI. CDR3 sequence reads: CASSYSQNNEQFF. CDR3 in DNA: TGTGCCAGCAGTTACAGTCAGAACAATGAGCAGTTCTTC.

Here the CDR3 reads CASSHPGMGYEQYF. Written as DNA, the CDR3 is TGCGCCAGCAGCCACCCCGGGATGGGATACGAGCAGTACTTC. This chain uses TRBV4-1 with TRBJ2-7; TRBD2 might be the D (5 bases). The germline gives CDR1 MGHRA, CDR2 YSYEKL. This CDR3 is 14 amino acids long. V was trimmed by 3 bases and J by 4 bases, leaving 13 bases between them.

This clonotype was seen only a few times. The chain is built from TRBV6-2 or TRBV6-3 and TRBJ1-1; D is unclear. Trimming left V 3 bases short and J 0 bases short, with 11 bases between. CDR1 is MNHEY, CDR2 SVGEGT, per germline. The CDR3 is 15 amino acids. CDR3 coding DNA: TGTGCCAGCAGTTATAAAGTTTACATGAACACTGAAGCTTTCTTT. The encoded protein is CASSYKVYMNTEAFF.

This chain uses TRBV7-9 with TRBJ1-4, with D perhaps TRBD1 (5 bases). The CDR3 contains 14 residues. Germline V gene sequence: CDR1 SEHNR, CDR2 FQNEAQ (reference sequence). Deletions cut 3 bases from V and 7 bases from J, with 12 bases between. CDR3: CASSFQGPSEKLFF. The DNA for the CDR3 is TGTGCCAGCAGCTTTCAGGGCCCTAGTGAAAAACTGTTTTTT.

The chain links TRBV6-6 to TRBJ2-7; a weak D match, TRBD1 (5 bases). This CDR3 region has 13 residues. Trimming stripped 6 bases from V and 2 bases from J, with 11 bases between. Germline CDR1 reads MNHNY; CDR2 reads SVGAGI (reference sequence). The CDR3 region has the DNA TGTGCCAGCAGCCTAGGGGATCCCTACGAGCAGTACTTC. Protein sequence: CASSLGDPYEQYF.

The chain employs TRBV10-1 and TRBJ2-1; 7 bases agree with TRBD1. Germline V lookup: CDR1 WNHNN, CDR2 SYGVQD (reference sequence). V gave up 0 bases and J gave up 6 bases; unmatched junction bases: 8. CDR3 length equals 16 residues. CDR3 protein: CASSESPQGVFNEQFF. CDR3 bases: TGCGCCAGCAGTGAGTCGCCGCAGGGGGTATTCAATGAGCAGTTCTTC.

The chain recombines TRBV5-1 with TRBJ2-7; no reliable D call. The germline CDR1 and CDR2 sequences are SGHRS and YFSETQ. This CDR3 comprises 13 residues. Trimming shortened V by 0 bases and J by 5 bases, and 9 bases separated the two germline ends. The CDR3 sequence: CASSLDLPNEQYF. CDR3 bases: TGCGCCAGCAGCTTGGACCTCCCCAACGAGCAGTACTTC.

This clonotype has a handful of counts. The chain links TRBV7-2 to TRBJ1-1; D may be TRBD1 (5 bases). CDR1 is SGHTA and CDR2 is FQGNSA in the germline V gene. V was cut by 4 bases and J by 0 bases, with 12 bases left in between. This CDR3 has 15 amino acids. The CDR3 DNA follows: TGTGCCAGCAGCTCCCAGGGAGTTATGAACACTGAAGCTTTCTTT. Residues: CASSSQGVMNTEAFF.

The rearrangement links TRBV7-9 to TRBJ1-1; D not certain. Trimming cost V 5 bases and J 1 base, with 11 bases left between them. Germline CDR1 reads SEHNR; CDR2 reads FQNEAQ (reference sequence). The CDR3 consists of 14 residues. This chain's CDR3 is CASSLPLGNTEAFF. The CDR3 region has the DNA TGTGCCAGCAGCCTTCCATTAGGGAACACTGAAGCTTTCTTT.

This chain uses TRBV14 with TRBJ2-7; 7 bases align to TRBD1. Per the germline V gene, CDR1 is SGHDN and CDR2 is FVKESK. The V segment lost 1 base and the J segment 2 bases; nucleotides outside the gene matches: 5. This CDR3 is built from 15 residues. The CDR3 region is CASSQAGQSTYEQYF. In DNA form, the CDR3 reads TGTGCCAGCAGCCAAGCGGGACAGTCTACCTACGAGCAGTACTTC.

The V and J genes are TRBV12-3 or TRBV12-4 and TRBJ2-5, with a weak D call TRBD2 (5 bases). The V end was cut by 6 bases, the J end by 6 bases, with 17 bases between. CDR3 length: 14 residues. CDR3: CASSPTGLGKTQYF. The CDR3 nucleotides are TGTGCCAGCAGCCCTACGGGGTTGGGGAAGACCCAGTACTTC.

This clonotype occurred a few times. The V gene is TRBV7-9, the J gene TRBJ1-1; D is ambiguous. Germline CDR1 reads SEHNR; CDR2 reads FQNEAQ (reference sequence). This CDR3 has 14 amino acids. The V end lost 5 bases, the J end lost 5 bases, and 15 bases lay between the germline ends. The CDR3 loop is CASSGSTLRTEAFF. The CDR3 DNA sequence: TGTGCCAGCAGCGGCAGTACCCTCCGGACTGAAGCTTTCTTT.

The chain employs TRBV4-1 and TRBJ2-5; D perhaps matches TRBD2 (6 bases). Between the trimmed V and J ends, which lost 5 bases and 7 bases, there was a span of 11 bases. The CDR3 has 12 residues. CDR1 is MGHRA and CDR2 is YSYEKL in the germline V gene. The DNA of the CDR3 is TGCGCCAGCAGCAAACCGGAGGGGACCCAGTACTTC. Translation gives CASSKPEGTQYF.